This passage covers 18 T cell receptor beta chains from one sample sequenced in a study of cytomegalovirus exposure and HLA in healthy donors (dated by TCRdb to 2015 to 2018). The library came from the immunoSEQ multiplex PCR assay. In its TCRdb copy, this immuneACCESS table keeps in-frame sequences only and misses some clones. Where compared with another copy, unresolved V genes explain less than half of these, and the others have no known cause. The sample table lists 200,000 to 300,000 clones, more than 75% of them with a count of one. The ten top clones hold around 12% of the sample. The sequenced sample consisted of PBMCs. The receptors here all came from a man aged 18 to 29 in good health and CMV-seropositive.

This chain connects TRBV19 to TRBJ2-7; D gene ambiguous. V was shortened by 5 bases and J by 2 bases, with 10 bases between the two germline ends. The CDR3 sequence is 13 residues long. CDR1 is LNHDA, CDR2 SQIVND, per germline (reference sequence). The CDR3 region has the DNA TGTGCCAGTAGTGAGCAGGTTACCTACGAGCAGTACTTC. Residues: CASSEQVTYEQYF. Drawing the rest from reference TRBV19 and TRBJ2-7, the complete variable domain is DGGITQSPKYLFRKEGQNVTLSCEQNLNHDAMYWYRQDPGQGLRLIYYSQIVNDFQKGDIAEGYSVSREKKESFPLTVTSAQKNPTAFYLCASSEQVTYEQYFGPGTRLTVT.

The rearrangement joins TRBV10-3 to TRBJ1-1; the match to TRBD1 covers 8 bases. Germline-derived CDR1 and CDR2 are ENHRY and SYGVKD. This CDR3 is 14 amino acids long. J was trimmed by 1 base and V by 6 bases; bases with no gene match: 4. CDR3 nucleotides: TGTGCCATCAGGGGAGGACAGGGGAACACTGAAGCTTTCTTT. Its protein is CAIRGGQGNTEAFF.

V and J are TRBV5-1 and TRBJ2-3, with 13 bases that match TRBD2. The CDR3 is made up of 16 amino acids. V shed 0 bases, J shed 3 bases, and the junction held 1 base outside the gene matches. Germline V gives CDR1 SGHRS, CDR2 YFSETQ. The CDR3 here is CASSLVGLAGTDTQYF. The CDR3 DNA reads TGCGCCAGCAGCTTGGTGGGACTAGCGGGGACAGATACGCAGTATTTT.

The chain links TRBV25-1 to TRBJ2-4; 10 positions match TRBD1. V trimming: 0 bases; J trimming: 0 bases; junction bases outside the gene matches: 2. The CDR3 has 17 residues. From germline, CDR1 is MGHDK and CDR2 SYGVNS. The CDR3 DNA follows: TGTGCCAGCAGTGAATACGGACAGGGGGGAGCCAAAAACATTCAGTACTTC. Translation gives CASSEYGQGGAKNIQYF.

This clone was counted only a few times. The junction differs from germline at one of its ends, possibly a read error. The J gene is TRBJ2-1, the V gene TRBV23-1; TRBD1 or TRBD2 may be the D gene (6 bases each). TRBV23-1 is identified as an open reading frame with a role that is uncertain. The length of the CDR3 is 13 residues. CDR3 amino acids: CARANAGGELGLF. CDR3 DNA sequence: TGCGCCAGAGCAAATGCCGGGGGCGAACTCGGGCTCTTC.

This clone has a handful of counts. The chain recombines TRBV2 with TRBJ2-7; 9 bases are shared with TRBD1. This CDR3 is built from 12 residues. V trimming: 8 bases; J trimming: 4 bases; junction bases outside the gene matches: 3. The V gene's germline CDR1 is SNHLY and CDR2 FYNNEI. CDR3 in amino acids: CASGTGFYEQYF. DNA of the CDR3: TGTGCCAGCGGGACAGGGTTTTACGAGCAGTACTTC.

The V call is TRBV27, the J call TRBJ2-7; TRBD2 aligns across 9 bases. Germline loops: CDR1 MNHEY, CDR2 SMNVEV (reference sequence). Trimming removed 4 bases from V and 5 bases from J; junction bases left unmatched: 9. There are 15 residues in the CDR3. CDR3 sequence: CASSSGGGRVHEQYF. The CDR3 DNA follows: TGTGCCAGCAGTTCAGGAGGCGGGAGGGTCCACGAGCAGTACTTC.

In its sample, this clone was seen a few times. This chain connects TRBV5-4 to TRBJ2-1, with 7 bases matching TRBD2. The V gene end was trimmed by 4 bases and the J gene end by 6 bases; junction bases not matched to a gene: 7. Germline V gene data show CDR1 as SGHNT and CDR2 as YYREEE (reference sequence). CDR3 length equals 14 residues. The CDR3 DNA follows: TGTGCCAGCAGCCGACTAGCAGGTCCCAATGAGCAGTTCTTC. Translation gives CASSRLAGPNEQFF.

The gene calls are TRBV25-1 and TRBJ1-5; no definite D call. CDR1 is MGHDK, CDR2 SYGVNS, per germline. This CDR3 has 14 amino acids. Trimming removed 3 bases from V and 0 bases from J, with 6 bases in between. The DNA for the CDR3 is TGTGCCAGCAGTGAGGTGAATAGCAATCAGCCCCAGCATTTT. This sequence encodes CASSEVNSNQPQHF.

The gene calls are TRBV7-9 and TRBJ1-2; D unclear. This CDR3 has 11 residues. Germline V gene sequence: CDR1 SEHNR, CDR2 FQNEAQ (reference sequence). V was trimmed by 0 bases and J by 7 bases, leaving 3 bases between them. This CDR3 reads CASSLALGYTF. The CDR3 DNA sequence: TGTGCCAGCAGCTTAGCTCTTGGCTACACCTTC.

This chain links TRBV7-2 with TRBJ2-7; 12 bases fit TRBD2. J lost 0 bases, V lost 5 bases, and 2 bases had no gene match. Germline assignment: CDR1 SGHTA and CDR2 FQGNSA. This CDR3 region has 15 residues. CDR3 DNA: TGTGCCAGCAGCCCGACTAGCGGGAGCTCCTACGAGCAGTACTTC. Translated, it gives CASSPTSGSSYEQYF.

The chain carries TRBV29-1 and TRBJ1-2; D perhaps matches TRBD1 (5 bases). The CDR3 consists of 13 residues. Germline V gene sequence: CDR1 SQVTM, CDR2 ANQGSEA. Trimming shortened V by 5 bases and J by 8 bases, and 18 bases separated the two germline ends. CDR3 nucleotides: TGCAGCGTTCACGCCGGGGGGACGAAGGGCTACACCTTC. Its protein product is CSVHAGGTKGYTF.

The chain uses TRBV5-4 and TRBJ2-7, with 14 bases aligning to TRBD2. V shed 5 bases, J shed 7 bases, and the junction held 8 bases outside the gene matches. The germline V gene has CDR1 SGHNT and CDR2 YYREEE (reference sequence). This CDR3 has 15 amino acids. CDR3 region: CASRGGTSGSGEQYF. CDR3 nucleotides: TGTGCCAGCAGGGGGGGGACTAGCGGGAGTGGTGAGCAGTACTTC.

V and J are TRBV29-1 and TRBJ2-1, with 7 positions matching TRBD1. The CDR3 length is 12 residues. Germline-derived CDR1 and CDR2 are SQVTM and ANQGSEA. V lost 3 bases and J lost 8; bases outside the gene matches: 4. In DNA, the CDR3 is TGCAGCGTTGATGACAGGGTCCATGAGCAGTTCTTC. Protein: CSVDDRVHEQFF.

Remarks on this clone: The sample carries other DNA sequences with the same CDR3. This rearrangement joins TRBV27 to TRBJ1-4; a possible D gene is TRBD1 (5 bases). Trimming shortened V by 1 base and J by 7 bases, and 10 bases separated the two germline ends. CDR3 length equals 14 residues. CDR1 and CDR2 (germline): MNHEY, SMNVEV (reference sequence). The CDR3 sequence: CASSLLGAGEKLFF. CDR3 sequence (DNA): TGTGCCAGCAGTTTATTAGGGGCCGGTGAAAAACTGTTTTTT. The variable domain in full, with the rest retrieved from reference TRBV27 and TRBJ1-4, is EAQVTQNPRYLITVTGKKLTVTCSQNMNHEYMSWYRQDPGLGLRQIYYSMNVEVTDKGDVPEGYKVSRKEKRNFPLILESPSPNQTSLYFCASSLLGAGEKLFFGSGTQLSVL.

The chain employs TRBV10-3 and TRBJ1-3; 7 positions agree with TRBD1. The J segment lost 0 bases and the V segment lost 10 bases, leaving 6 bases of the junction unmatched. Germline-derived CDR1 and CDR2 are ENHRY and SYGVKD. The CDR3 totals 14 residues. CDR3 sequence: CATNDRDSGNTIYF. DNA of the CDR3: TGTGCCACCAATGACAGGGACTCTGGAAACACCATATATTTT.

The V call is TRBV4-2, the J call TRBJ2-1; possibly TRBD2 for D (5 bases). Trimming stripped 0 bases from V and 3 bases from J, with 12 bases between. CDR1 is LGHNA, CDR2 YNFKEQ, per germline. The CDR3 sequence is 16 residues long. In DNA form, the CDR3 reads TGTGCCAGCAGCCAAGAACCTAGCAGTAACTACAATGAGCAGTTCTTC. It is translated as CASSQEPSSNYNEQFF.

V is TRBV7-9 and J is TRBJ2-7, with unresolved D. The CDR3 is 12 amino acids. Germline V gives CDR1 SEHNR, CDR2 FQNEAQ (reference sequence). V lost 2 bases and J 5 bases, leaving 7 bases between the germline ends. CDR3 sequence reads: CASSLWGNEQYF. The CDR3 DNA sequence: TGTGCCAGCAGCTTATGGGGTAACGAGCAGTACTTC.